This T cell receptor beta chain was retrieved from a study of CD8 T cells in Susac syndrome. Whole-study results and caveats: The study's TCR sequencing and HLA analysis covered a relatively small number of individuals, and the study acknowledged this.

The germline V gene encodes CDR1 MNHEY and CDR2 SVGEGT. The CDR3 extends over 14 amino acids. Trimming pared 2 bases from V and 7 bases from J, leaving 15 bases between. Details on this clonotype: What it recognizes is unknown.

When the RNA was reverse transcribed, random hexamers were used with an input of roughly 0.5 to 1 ug. TCRdb re-analysed the immunoSEQ multiplex PCR reads in MiXCR, keeping a single row per CDR3 protein. The repertoire holds about 73,000 distinct CDR3 sequences, with 85% to 95% as singletons. The sequencing input was CD8+ T cells from PBMCs. The origin of this receptor is a human donor with multiple sclerosis. The rearrangement uses TRBV6-2 or TRBV6-3 and TRBJ2-7; tentatively, D is TRBD2 (6 bases). CDR3 coding DNA: TGTGCCAGCAGTTACACCAGCCGGAGGGAGGAGCAGTACTTC. This translates into CASSYTSRREEQYF.